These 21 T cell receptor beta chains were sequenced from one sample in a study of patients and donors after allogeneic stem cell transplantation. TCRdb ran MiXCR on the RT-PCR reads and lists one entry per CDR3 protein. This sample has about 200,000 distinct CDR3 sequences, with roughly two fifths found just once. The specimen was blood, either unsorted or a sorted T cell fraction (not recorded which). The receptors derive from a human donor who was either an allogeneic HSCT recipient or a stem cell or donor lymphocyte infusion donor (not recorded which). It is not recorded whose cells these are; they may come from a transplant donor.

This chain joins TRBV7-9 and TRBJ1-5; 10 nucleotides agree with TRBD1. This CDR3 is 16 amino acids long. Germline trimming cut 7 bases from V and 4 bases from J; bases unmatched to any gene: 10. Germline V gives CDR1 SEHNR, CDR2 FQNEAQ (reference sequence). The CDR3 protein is CASTLTGGAGNQPQHF. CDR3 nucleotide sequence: TGTGCCAGCACCTTGACAGGGGGCGCCGGGAATCAGCCCCAGCATTTT.

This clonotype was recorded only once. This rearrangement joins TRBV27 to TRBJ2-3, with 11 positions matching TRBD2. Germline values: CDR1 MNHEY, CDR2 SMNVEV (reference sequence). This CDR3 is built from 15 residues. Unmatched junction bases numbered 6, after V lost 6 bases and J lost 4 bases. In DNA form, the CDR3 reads TGTGCCAGCAGACAACTAGCGGGGGTGGCAGATACGCAGTATTTT. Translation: CASRQLAGVADTQYF.

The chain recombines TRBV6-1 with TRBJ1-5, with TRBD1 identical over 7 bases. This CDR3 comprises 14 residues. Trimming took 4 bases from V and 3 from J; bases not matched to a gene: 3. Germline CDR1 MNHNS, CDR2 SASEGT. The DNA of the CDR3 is TGTGCCAGCAGTGGGGGACAGATCAATCAGCCCCAGCATTTT. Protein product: CASSGGQINQPQHF.

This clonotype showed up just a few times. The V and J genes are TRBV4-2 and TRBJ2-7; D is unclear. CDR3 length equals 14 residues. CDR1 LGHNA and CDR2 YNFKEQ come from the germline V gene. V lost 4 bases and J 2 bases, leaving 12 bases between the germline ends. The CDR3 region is CASSPAQSTYEQYF. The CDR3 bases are TGTGCCAGCAGCCCAGCCCAGTCCACCTACGAGCAGTACTTC.

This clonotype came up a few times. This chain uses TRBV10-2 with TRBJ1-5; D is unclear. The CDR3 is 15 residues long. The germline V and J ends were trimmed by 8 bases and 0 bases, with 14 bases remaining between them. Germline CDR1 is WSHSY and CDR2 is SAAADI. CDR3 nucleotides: TGCGCCAGCTCCCTCAGTTGGTATAGCAATCAGCCCCAGCATTTT. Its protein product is CASSLSWYSNQPQHF.

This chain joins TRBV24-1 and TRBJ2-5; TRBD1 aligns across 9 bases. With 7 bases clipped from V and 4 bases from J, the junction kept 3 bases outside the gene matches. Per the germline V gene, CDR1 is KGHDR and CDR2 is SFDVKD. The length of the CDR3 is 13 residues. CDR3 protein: CATRPTGGETQYF. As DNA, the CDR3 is TGTGCCACCAGGCCGACAGGGGGAGAGACCCAGTACTTC.

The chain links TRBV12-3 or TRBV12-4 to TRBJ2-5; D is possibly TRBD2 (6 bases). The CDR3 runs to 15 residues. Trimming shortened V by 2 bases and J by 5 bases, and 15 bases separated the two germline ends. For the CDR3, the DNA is TGTGCCAGCAGTTTAATCTTTGGGAGGCTGGAGACCCAGTACTTC. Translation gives CASSLIFGRLETQYF.

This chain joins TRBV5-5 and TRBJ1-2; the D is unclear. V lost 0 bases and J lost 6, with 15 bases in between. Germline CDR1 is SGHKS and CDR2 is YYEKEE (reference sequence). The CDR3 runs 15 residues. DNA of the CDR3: TGTGCCAGCAGCTTGGAAGCCTATGGATGGGATGGCTACACCTTC. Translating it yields CASSLEAYGWDGYTF. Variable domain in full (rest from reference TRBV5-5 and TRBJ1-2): DAGVTQSPTHLIKTRGQQVTLRCSPISGHKSVSWYQQVLGQGPQFIFQYYEKEERGRGNFPDRFSARQFPNYSSELNVNALLLGDSALYLCASSLEAYGWDGYTFGSGTRLTVV.

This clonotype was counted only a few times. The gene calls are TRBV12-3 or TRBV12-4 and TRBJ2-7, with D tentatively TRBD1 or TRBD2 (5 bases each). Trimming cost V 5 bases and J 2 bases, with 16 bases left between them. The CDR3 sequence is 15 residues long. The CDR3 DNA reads TGTGCCAGCAGTCCGGGACCACTCGGGGCCTACGAGCAGTACTTC. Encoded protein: CASSPGPLGAYEQYF.

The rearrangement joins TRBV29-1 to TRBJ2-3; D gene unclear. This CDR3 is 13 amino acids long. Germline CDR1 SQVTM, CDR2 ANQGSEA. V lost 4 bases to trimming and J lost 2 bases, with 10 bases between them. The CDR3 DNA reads TGCAGCGTTGCGTCCGGGTACACAGATACGCAGTATTTT. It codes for CSVASGYTDTQYF.

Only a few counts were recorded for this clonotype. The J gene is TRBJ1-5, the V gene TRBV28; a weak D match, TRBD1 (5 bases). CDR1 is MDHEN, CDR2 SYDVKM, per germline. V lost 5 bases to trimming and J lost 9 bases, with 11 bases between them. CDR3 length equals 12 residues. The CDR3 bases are TGTGCCAGCAGTGGGGCGTGGGTGCCCCAGCATTTT. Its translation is CASSGAWVPQHF. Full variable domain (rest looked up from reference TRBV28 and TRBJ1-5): DVKVTQSSRYLVKRTGEKVFLECVQDMDHENMFWYRQDPGLGLRLIYFSYDVKMKEKGDIPEGYSVSREKKERFSLILESASTNQTSMYLCASSGAWVPQHFGDGTRLSIL.

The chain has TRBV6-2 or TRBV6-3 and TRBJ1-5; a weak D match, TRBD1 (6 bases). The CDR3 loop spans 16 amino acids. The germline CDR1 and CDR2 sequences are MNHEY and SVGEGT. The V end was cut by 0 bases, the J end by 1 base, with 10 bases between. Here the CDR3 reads CASSYSAGDSNQPQHF. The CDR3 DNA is TGTGCCAGCAGTTACTCCGCAGGGGACAGCAATCAGCCCCAGCATTTT.

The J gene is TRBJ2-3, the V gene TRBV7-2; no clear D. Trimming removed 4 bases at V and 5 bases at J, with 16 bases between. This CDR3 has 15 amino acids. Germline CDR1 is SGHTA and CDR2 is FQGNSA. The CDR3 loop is CASSSGPYMIDTQYF. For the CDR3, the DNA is TGTGCCAGCAGCTCCGGGCCTTATATGATAGATACGCAGTATTTT.

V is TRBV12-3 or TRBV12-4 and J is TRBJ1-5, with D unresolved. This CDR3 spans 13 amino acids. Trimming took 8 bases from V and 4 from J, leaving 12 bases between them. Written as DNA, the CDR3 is TGTGCCAGCGGGCCAGAGCGGAATCAGCCCCAGCATTTT. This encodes CASGPERNQPQHF.

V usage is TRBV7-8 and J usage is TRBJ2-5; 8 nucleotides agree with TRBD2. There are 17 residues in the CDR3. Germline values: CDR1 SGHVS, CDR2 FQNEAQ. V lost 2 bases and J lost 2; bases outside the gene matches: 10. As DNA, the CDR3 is TGTGCCAGCAGCTTAAACCGTCTAGCGGGCAATCAAGAGACCCAGTACTTC. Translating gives CASSLNRLAGNQETQYF.

CDR3 residues: CASTLGTGGKDTQYF. The CDR3 DNA sequence: TGCGCCAGCACCTTAGGGACAGGGGGAAAAGATACGCAGTATTTT. V is TRBV5-1 and J is TRBJ2-3; 11 bases map to TRBD1. The CDR3 has 15 amino acids. CDR1 is SGHRS, CDR2 YFSETQ, per germline. Germline trimming cut 6 bases from V and 5 bases from J; bases unmatched to any gene: 8. The full variable domain, rest sourced from reference TRBV5-1 and TRBJ2-3, is KAGVTQTPRYLIKTRGQQVTLSCSPISGHRSVSWYQQTPGQGLQFLFEYFSETQRNKGNFPGRFSGRQFSNSRSEMNVSTLELGDSALYLCASTLGTGGKDTQYFGPGTRLTVL.

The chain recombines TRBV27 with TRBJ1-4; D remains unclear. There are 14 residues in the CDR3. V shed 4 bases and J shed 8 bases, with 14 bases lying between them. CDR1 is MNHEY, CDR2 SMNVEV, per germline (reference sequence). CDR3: CASSSGGFGEKLFF. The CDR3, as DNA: TGTGCCAGCAGTTCCGGTGGGTTTGGAGAAAAACTGTTTTTT.

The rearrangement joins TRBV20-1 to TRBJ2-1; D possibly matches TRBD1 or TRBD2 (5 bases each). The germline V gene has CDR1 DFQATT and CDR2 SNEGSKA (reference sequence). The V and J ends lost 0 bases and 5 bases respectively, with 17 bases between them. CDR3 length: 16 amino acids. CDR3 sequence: CSAREEGAWDHNEQFF. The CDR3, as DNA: TGCAGTGCTAGAGAAGAGGGCGCGTGGGACCACAATGAGCAGTTCTTC.

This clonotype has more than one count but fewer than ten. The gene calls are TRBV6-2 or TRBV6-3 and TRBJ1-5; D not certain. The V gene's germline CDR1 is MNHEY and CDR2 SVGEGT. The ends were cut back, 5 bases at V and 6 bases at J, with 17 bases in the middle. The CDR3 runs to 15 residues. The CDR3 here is CASSLRAPGRQPQHF. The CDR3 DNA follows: TGTGCCAGCAGTCTTAGGGCCCCCGGGCGTCAGCCCCAGCATTTT.

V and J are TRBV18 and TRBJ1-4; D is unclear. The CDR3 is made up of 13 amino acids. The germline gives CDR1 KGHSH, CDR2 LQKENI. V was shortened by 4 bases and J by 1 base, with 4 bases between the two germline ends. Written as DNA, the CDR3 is TGTGCCAGCTCACTAAGAACTAATGAAAAACTGTTTTTT. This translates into CASSLRTNEKLFF.

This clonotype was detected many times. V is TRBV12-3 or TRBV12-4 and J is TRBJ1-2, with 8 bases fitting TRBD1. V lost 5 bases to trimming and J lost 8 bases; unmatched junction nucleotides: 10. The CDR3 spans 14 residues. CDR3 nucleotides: TGTGCCAGCAGTCCCACGGACAGGGCGTCCGGCTACACCTTC. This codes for CASSPTDRASGYTF.